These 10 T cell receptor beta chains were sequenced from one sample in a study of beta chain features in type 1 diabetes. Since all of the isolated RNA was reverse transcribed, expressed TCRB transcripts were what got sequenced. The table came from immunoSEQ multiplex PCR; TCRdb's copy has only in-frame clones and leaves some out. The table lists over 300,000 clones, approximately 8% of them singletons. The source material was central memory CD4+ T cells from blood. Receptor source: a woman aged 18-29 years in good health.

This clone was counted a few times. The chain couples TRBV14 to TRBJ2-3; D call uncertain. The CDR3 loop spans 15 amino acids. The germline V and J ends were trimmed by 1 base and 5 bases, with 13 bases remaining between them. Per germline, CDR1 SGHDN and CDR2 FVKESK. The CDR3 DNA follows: TGTGCCAGCAGCCAAGTAGGGCAGGAACGAGATACGCAGTATTTT. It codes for CASSQVGQERDTQYF.

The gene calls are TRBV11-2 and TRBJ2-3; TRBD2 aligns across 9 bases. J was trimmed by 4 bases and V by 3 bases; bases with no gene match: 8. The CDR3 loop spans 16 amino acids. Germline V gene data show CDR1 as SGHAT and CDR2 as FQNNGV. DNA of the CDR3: TGTGCCAGCAGCTTCTCCGGGACTAGCCTAGCAGATACGCAGTATTTT. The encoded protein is CASSFSGTSLADTQYF.

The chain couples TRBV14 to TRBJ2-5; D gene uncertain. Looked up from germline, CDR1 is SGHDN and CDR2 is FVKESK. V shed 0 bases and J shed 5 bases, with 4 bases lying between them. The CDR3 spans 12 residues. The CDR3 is CASSQEWETQYF. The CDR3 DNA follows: TGTGCCAGCAGCCAAGAGTGGGAGACCCAGTACTTC.

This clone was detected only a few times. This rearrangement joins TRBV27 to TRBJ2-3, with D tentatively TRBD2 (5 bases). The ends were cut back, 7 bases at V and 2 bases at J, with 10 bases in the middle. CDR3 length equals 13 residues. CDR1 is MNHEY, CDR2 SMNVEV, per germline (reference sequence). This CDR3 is CASTDGNTDTQYF. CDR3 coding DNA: TGTGCCAGCACCGACGGGAACACAGATACGCAGTATTTT.

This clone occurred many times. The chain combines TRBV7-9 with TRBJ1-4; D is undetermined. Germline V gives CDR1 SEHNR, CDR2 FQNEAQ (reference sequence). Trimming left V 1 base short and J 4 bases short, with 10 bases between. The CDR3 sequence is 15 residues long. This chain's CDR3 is CASSLEWGFNEKLFF. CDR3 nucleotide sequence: TGTGCCAGCAGCTTAGAGTGGGGATTTAATGAAAAACTGTTTTTT.

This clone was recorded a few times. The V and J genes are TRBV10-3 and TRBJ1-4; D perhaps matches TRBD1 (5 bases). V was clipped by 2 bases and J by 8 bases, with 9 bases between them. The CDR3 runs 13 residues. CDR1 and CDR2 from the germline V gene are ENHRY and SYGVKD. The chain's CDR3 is CAISEGQREKLFF. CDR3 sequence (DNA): TGTGCCATCAGTGAGGGACAAAGGGAAAAACTGTTTTTT.

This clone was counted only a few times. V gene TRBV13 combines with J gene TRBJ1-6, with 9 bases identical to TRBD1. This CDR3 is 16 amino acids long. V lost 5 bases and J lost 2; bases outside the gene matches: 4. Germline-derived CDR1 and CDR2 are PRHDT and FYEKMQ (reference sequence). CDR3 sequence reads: CASSLRDRAYNSPLHF. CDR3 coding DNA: TGTGCCAGCAGCCTCCGGGACAGGGCCTATAATTCACCCCTCCACTTT.

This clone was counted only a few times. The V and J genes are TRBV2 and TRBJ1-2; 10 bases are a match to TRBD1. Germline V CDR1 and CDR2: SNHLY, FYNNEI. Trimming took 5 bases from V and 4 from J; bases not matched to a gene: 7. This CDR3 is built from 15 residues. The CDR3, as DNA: TGTGCCAGCAGTTCGAGGACAGGGGGGGCCTATGGCTACACCTTC. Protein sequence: CASSSRTGGAYGYTF.

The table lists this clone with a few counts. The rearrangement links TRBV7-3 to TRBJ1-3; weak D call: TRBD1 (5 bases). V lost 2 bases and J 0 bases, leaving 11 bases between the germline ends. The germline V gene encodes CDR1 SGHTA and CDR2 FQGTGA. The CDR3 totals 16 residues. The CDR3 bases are TGTGCCAGCAGCTTAGGGGCAGGACGCTCTGGAAACACCATATATTTT. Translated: CASSLGAGRSGNTIYF.

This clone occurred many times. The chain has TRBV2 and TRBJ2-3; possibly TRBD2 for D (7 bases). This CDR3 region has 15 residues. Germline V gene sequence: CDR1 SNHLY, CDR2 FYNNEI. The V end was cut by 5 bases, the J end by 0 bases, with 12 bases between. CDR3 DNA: TGTGCCAGCAGTACCCCGGGGGGCAGCACAGATACGCAGTATTTT. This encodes CASSTPGGSTDTQYF.